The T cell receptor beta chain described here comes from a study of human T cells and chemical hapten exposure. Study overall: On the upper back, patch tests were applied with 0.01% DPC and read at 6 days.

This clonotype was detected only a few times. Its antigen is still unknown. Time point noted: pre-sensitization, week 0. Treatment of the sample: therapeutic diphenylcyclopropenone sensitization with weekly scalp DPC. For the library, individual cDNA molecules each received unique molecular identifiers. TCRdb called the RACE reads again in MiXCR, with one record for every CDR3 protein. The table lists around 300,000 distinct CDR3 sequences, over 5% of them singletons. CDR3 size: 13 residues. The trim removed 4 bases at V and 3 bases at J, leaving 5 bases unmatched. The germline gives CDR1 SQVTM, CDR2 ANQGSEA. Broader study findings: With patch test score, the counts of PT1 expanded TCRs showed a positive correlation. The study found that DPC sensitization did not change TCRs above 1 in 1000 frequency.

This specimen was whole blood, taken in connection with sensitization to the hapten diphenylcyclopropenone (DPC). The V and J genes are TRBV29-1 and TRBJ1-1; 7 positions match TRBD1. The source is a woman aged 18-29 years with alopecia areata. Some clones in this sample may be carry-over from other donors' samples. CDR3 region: CSVGNRGDTEAFF. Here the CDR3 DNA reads TGCAGCGTTGGAAACAGGGGCGACACTGAAGCTTTCTTT.